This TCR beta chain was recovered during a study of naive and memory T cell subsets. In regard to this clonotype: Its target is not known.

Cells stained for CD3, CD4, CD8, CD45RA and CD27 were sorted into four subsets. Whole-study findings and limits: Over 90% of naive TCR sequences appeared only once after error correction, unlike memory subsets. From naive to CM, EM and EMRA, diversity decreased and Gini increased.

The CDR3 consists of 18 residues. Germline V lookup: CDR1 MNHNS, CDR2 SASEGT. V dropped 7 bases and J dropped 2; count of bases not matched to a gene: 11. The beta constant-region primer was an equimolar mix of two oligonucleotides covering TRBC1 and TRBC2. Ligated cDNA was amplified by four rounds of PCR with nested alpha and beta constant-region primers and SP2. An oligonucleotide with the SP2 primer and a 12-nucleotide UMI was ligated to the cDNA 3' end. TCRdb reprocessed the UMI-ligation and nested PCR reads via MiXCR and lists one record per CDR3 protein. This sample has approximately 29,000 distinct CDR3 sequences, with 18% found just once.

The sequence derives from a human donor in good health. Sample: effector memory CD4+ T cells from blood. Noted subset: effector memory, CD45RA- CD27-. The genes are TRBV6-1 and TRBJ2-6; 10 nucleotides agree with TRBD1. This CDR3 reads CASIPGTGVWAGANVLTF. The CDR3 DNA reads TGTGCCAGCATTCCCGGGACAGGGGTTTGGGCTGGGGCCAACGTCCTGACTTTC.